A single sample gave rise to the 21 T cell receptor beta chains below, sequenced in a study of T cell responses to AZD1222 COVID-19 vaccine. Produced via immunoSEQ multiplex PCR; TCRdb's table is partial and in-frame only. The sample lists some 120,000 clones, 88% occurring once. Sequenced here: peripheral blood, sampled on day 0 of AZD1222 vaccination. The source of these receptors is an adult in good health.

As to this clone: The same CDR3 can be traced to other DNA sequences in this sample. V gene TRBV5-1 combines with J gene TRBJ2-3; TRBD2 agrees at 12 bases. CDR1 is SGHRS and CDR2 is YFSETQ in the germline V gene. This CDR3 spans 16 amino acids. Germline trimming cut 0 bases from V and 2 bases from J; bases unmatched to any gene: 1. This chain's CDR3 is CASSLGLAGATDTQYF. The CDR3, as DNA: TGCGCCAGCAGCTTGGGACTAGCGGGGGCCACAGATACGCAGTATTTT.

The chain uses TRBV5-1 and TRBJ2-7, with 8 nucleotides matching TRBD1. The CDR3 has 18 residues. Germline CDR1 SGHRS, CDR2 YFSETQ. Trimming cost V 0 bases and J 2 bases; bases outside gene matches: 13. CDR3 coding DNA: TGCGCCAGCAGCTTGGCCCCTCCGGACAGGGAAACCCCCTACGAGCAGTACTTC. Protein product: CASSLAPPDRETPYEQYF.

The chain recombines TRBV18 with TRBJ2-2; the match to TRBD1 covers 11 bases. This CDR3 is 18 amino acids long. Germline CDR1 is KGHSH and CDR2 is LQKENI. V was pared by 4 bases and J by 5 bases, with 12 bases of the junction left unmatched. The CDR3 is CASSLSGTGGTSTGELFF. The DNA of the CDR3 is TGTGCCAGCTCACTCTCCGGGACAGGGGGGACGAGTACCGGGGAGCTGTTTTTT.

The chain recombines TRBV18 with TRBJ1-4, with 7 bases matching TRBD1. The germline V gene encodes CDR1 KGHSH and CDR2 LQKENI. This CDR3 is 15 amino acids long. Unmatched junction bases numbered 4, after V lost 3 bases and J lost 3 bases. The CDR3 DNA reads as TGTGCCAGCTCACCCACCGGGACAGCTAATGAAAAACTGTTTTTT. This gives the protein CASSPTGTANEKLFF.

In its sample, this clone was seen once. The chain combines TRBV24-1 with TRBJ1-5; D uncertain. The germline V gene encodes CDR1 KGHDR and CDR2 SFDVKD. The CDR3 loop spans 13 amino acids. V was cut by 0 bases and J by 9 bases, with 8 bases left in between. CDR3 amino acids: CATSDLFGGPQHF. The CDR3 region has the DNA TGTGCCACCAGTGATTTGTTCGGTGGGCCCCAGCATTTT.

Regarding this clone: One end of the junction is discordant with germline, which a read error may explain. CDR3 DNA sequence: TGTGCCAGCAGCGTTTTCAAATTGGGTTTT. It yields the protein CASSVFKLGF. This sequence joins TRBV9 and TRBJ1-3; no reliable D call. In germline, CDR1 is SGDLS, CDR2 YYNGEE. The CDR3 is 10 amino acids. Based on the CDR3 plus reference TRBV9 and TRBJ1-3, the full variable domain is DSGVTQTPKHLITATGQRVTLRCSPRSGDLSVYWYQQSLDQGLQFLIQYYNGEERAKGNILERFSAQQFPDLHSELNLSSLELGDSALYFCASSVFKLGFGEGSWLTVV.

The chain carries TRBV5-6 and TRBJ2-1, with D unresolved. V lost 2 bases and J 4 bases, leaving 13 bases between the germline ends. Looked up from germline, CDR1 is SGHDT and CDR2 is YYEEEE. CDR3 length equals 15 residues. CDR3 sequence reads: CASSFLSSKYNEQFF. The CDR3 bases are TGTGCCAGCAGCTTTCTATCGAGCAAGTACAATGAGCAGTTCTTC.

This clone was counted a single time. Here the CDR3 reads CATSKDRGSEQYF. For the CDR3, the DNA is TGTGCCACCAGCAAAGACAGGGGATCCGAGCAGTACTTC. The chain uses TRBV15 and TRBJ2-7, with 8 bases that match TRBD1. CDR3 length: 13 residues. J lost 6 bases, V lost 4 bases, and 5 bases had no gene match. Germline lookup yields CDR1 LNHNV and CDR2 YYDKDF (reference sequence).

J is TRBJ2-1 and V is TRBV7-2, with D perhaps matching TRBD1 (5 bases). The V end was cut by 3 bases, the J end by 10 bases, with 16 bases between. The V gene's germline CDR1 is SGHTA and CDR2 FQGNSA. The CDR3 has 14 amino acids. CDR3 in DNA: TGTGCCAGCAGCTTGGGGCCCAATGATCGGGAGCAGTTCTTC. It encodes CASSLGPNDREQFF.

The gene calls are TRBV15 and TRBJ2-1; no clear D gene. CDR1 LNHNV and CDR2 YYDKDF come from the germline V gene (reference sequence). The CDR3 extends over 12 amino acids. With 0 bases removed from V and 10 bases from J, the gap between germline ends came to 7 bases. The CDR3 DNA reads TGTGCCACCAGCAGAGAGCGCACGGAGCAGTTCTTC. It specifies CATSRERTEQFF.

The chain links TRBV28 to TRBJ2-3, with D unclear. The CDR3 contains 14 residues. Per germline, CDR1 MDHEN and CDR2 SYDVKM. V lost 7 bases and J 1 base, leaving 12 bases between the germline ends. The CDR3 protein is CASKIRIGTDTQYF. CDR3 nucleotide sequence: TGTGCCAGCAAAATTAGGATAGGCACAGATACGCAGTATTTT.

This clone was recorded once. Written as DNA, the CDR3 is TGCAGTGCTAGAGTCAAGAACGAGCAGTACTTC. Its translation: CSARVKNEQYF. The chain has TRBV20-1 and TRBJ2-7; the D is unclear. Germline V CDR1 and CDR2: DFQATT, SNEGSKA (reference sequence). Between the trimmed V and J ends, which lost 1 base and 5 bases, there was a span of 6 bases. The CDR3 loop spans 11 amino acids.

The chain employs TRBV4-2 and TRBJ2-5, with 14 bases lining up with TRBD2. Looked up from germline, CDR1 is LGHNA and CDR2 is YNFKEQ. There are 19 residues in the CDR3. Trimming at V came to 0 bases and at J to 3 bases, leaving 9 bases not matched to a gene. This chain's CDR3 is CASSQDLPTSGGGKETQYF. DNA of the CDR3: TGTGCCAGCAGCCAAGATTTGCCGACTAGCGGGGGGGGAAAAGAGACCCAGTACTTC.

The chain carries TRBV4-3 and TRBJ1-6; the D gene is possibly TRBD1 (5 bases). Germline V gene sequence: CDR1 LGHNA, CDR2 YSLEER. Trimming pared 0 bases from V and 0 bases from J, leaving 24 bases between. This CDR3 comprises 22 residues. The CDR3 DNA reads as TGCGCCAGCAGCCAAGATAGGTTAAGGAGGGGTCAGCTAAGCTCCTATAATTCACCCCTCCACTTT. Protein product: CASSQDRLRRGQLSSYNSPLHF.

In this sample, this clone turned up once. The CDR3 reads CASSLAVGGYNEQFF. CDR3 DNA: TGTGCCAGCAGCTTAGCTGTAGGGGGATACAATGAGCAGTTCTTC. The rearrangement joins TRBV7-2 to TRBJ2-1; D perhaps matches TRBD1 (6 bases). Germline V gene data show CDR1 as SGHTA and CDR2 as FQGNSA. Trimming took off 0 bases at V and 4 bases at J, with 10 bases between the two ends. CDR3 length: 15 residues. The variable domain in full, completed from reference TRBV7-2 and TRBJ2-1, reads GAGVSQSPSNKVTEKGKDVELRCDPISGHTALYWYRQSLGQGLEFLIYFQGNSAPDKSGLPSDRFSAERTGGSVSTLTIQRTQQEDSAVYLCASSLAVGGYNEQFFGPGTRLTVL.

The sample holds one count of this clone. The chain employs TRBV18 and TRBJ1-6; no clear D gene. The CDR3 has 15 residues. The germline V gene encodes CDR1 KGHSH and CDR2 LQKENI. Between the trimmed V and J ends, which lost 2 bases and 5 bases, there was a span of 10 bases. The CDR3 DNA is TGTGCCAGCTCACCAAGCACAGCCAATAATTCACCCCTCCACTTT. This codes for CASSPSTANNSPLHF. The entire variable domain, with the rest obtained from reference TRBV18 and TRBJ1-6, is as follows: NAGVMQNPRHLVRRRGQEARLRCSPMKGHSHVYWYRQLPEEGLKFMVYLQKENIIDESGMPKERFSAEFPKEGPSILRIQQVVRGDSAAYFCASSPSTANNSPLHFGNGTRLTVT.

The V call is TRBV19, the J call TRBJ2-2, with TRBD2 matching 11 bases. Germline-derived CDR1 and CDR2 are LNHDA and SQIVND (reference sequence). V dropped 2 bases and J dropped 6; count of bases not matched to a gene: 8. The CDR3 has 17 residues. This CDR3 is CASSIKLAGGGAGELFF. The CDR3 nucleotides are TGTGCCAGTAGTATAAAGCTAGCGGGAGGTGGGGCCGGGGAGCTGTTTTTT.

The CDR3 here is CASSLTRRDEQYF. In DNA form, the CDR3 reads TGTGCCAGCAGCTTAACAAGGCGGGACGAGCAGTACTTC. This sequence joins TRBV7-3 and TRBJ2-7; D is possibly TRBD2 (5 bases). Germline CDR1 SGHTA, CDR2 FQGTGA. The CDR3 has 13 amino acids. V lost 0 bases and J lost 5, with 8 bases in between.

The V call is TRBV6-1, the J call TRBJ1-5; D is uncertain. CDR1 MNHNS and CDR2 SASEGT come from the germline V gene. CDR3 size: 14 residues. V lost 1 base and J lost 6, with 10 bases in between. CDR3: CASSEESDIQPQHF. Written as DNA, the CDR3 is TGTGCCAGCAGTGAAGAGTCGGATATTCAGCCCCAGCATTTT.

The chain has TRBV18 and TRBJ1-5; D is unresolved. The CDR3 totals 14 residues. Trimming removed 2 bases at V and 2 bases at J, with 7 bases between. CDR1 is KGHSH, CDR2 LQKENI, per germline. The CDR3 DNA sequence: TGTGCCAGCTCACCAGGGTCGGGCAATCAGCCCCAGCATTTT. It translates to CASSPGSGNQPQHF. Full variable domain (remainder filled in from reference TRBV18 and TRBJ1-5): NAGVMQNPRHLVRRRGQEARLRCSPMKGHSHVYWYRQLPEEGLKFMVYLQKENIIDESGMPKERFSAEFPKEGPSILRIQQVVRGDSAAYFCASSPGSGNQPQHFGDGTRLSIL.

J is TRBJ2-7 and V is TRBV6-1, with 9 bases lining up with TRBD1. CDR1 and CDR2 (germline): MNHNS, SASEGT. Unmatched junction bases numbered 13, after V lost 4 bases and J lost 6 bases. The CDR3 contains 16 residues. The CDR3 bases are TGTGCCAGCAGTGCCTTTTCCGGACAGGGGCGGACCGAGCAGTACTTC. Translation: CASSAFSGQGRTEQYF.